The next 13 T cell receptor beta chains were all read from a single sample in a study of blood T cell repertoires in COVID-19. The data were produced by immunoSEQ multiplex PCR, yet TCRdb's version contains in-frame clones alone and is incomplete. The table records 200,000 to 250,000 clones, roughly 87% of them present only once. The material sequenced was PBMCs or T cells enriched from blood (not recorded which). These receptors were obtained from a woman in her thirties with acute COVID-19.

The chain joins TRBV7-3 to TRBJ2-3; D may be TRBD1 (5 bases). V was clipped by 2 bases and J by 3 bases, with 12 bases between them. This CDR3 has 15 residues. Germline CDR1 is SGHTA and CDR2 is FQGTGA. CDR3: CASSLRPGNTDTQYF. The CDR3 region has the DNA TGTGCCAGCAGCTTACGACCAGGGAATACAGATACGCAGTATTTT.

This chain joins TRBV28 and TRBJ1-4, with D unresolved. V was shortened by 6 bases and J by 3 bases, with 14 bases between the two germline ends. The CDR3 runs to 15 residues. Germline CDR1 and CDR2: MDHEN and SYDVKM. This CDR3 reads CASSSPDWPNEKLFF. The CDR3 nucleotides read TGTGCCAGCAGCTCACCGGACTGGCCTAATGAAAAACTGTTTTTT. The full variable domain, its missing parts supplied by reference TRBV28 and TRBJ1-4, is DVKVTQSSRYLVKRTGEKVFLECVQDMDHENMFWYRQDPGLGLRLIYFSYDVKMKEKGDIPEGYSVSREKKERFSLILESASTNQTSMYLCASSSPDWPNEKLFFGSGTQLSVL.

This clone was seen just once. The CDR3, as DNA: TGTGCCACCAGCAGAGACGGGACAGCAACTAATGAAAAACTGTTTTTT. Protein product: CATSRDGTATNEKLFF. The rearrangement links TRBV15 to TRBJ1-4; 7 bases match TRBD1. The germline V gene has CDR1 LNHNV and CDR2 YYDKDF (reference sequence). The CDR3 contains 16 residues. The ends lost 0 bases at V and 0 bases at J; junction bases unmatched: 1.

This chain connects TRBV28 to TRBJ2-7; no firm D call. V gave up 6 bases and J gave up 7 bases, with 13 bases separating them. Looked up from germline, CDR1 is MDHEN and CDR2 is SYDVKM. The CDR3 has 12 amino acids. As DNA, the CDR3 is TGTGCCAGCAGCTCACGCCCCGGGGAGCAGTACTTC. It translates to CASSSRPGEQYF.

CDR3 sequence: CASSWGGGEQYF. Written as DNA, the CDR3 is TGTGCCAGCAGTTGGGGCGGGGGCGAGCAGTACTTC. The rearrangement joins TRBV12-3 or TRBV12-4 to TRBJ2-7; 7 nucleotides align to TRBD2. The ends lost 4 bases at V and 6 bases at J; junction bases unmatched: 3. The CDR3 runs 12 residues.

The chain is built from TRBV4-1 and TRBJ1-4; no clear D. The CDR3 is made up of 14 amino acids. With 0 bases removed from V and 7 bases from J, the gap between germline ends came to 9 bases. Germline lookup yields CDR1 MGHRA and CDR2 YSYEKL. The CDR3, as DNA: TGCGCCAGCAGCCAAGATAGGCAGGCTGAAAAACTGTTTTTT. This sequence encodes CASSQDRQAEKLFF.

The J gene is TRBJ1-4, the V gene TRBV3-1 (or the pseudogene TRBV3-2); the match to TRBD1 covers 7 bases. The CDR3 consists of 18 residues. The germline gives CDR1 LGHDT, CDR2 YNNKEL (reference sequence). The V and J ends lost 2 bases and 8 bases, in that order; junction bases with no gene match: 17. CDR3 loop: CASSQPGPPQDRYEKLFF. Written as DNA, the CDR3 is TGTGCCAGCAGCCAACCGGGCCCCCCACAGGACAGGTACGAAAAACTGTTTTTT.

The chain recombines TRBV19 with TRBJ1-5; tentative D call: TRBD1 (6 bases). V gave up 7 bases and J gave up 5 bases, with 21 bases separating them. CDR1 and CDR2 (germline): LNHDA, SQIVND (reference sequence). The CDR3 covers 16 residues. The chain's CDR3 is CASKSQSTGGYQPQHF. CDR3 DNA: TGTGCCAGTAAATCTCAAAGTACGGGGGGCTATCAGCCCCAGCATTTT.

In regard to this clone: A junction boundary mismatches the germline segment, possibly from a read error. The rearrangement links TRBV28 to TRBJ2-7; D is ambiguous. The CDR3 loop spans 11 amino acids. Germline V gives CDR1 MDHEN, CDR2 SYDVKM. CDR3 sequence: CASSSISFVDF. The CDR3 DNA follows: TGTGCCAGCAGTTCCATAAGCTTCGTGGACTTC.

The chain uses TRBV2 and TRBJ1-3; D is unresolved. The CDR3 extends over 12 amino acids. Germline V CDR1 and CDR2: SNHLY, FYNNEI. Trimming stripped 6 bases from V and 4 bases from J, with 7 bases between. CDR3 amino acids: CASRAPGNTIYF. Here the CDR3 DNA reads TGTGCCAGCAGAGCACCCGGAAACACCATATATTTT.

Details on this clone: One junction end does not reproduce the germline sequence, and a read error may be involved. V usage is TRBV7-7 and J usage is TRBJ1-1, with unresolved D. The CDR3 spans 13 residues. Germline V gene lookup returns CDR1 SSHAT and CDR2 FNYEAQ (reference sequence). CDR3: CASSTAVNTEAFF. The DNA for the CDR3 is TGTGCTAGCAGTACAGCGGTGAACACTGAAGCTTTCTTT.

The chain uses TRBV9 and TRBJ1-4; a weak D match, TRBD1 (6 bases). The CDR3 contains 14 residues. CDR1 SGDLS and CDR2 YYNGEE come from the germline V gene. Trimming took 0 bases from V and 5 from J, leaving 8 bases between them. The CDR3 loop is CASSVEQGNEKLFF. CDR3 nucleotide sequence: TGTGCCAGCAGCGTAGAACAGGGCAATGAAAAACTGTTTTTT.

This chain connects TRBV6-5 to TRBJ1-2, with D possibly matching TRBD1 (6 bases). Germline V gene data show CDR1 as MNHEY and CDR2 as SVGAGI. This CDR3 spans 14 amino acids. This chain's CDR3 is CIAQIQGIGDGYTF. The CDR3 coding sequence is TGTATCGCACAAATCCAGGGGATCGGTGATGGCTACACCTTC.